This is a list of T cell receptor beta chains from one sample in a study of T-cell memory formation after mild COVID-19. TCRdb itself ran the 5' RACE reads through MiXCR, one entry per CDR3 protein. In the table there are nearly 250,000 distinct CDR3 sequences, 15% of which are singletons. Sequencing used PBMCs or a T cell subset sorted from them (not recorded which). These receptor sequences come from an adult woman who had mild COVID-19 (a few samples of this study predate the infection). Cell type and time point are not known. The CDR3 runs from the conserved cysteine through the conserved F or W. Each record gives: V gene, CDR3 protein.

v_gene: TRBV5-1; CDR3aa: CASSRGEYGNQPQHF
v_gene: TRBV7-8; CDR3aa: CASSFRPSANYGYTF
v_gene: TRBV5-1; CDR3aa: CASAGAGTSGFTDTQYF
v_gene: TRBV5-1; CDR3aa: CASSLQGGGYEQYF
v_gene: TRBV4-1; CDR3aa: CASSHPNRVGGYTF
v_gene: TRBV5-4; CDR3aa: CASSLDPDYSYEQYF
v_gene: TRBV20-1; CDR3aa: CSAPGAGVGQYF
v_gene: TRBV7-2; CDR3aa: CASSFTGPGANVLTF
v_gene: TRBV4-3; CDR3aa: CASSHADRDNTGELFF
v_gene: TRBV18; CDR3aa: CASSADRDVNYSNQPQHF
v_gene: TRBV6-6; CDR3aa: CASSPRTVEAFF
v_gene: TRBV6-2/TRBV6-3; CDR3aa: CASSLWAPSYEQYF
v_gene: TRBV9; CDR3aa: CASSVGVVTEAFF
v_gene: TRBV9; CDR3aa: CASSVDGTGSYEQYF
v_gene: TRBV12-3/TRBV12-4; CDR3aa: CASSLAGHGGSEAFF
v_gene: TRBV7-2; CDR3aa: CASSPPGAGKEREQYF
v_gene: TRBV12-3/TRBV12-4; CDR3aa: CASSFAGYTEAFF
v_gene: TRBV2; CDR3aa: CASSWDRALYEQYF
v_gene: TRBV5-1; CDR3aa: CASSLRGSGQGFYEQYF
v_gene: TRBV7-6; CDR3aa: CASSLNSGGAGELFF
v_gene: TRBV12-3/TRBV12-4; CDR3aa: CASSLNSYSGNTIYF
v_gene: TRBV19; CDR3aa: CACSRANQPQHF
v_gene: TRBV6-6; CDR3aa: CASARDSVADTQYF
v_gene: TRBV9; CDR3aa: CASSVGIANTGELFF
v_gene: TRBV9; CDR3aa: CASSSQTGTDTQYF
v_gene: TRBV30; CDR3aa: CAWVRMPYNSPLHF
v_gene: TRBV4-3; CDR3aa: CASSQEPPSEYTGELFF
v_gene: TRBV12-3/TRBV12-4; CDR3aa: CASSLGANSGNTIYF
v_gene: TRBV9; CDR3aa: CASSPRPEGTEAFF
v_gene: TRBV7-9; CDR3aa: CASSSRGRGAGELFF
v_gene: TRBV7-3; CDR3aa: CASSLNPGTSTDTQYF
v_gene: TRBV20-1; CDR3aa: CSVQSGHEQYF
v_gene: TRBV18; CDR3aa: CASSPAGEEQYF
v_gene: TRBV6-1; CDR3aa: CASSLHGVSGGQSGDTQYF
v_gene: TRBV4-1; CDR3aa: CASSQVGRQAADEQFF
v_gene: TRBV20-1; CDR3aa: CSARTGVYNEQFF
v_gene: TRBV4-2; CDR3aa: CASSQPEGEQYF
v_gene: TRBV2; CDR3aa: CASSQGAPANIQYF
v_gene: TRBV29-1; CDR3aa: CSVGGQGAKEEQYF
v_gene: TRBV2; CDR3aa: CASRSRLTGADTQYF
v_gene: TRBV2; CDR3aa: CASSGDRTGNTIYF
v_gene: TRBV5-4; CDR3aa: CASRWGQGDTEAFF
v_gene: TRBV7-8; CDR3aa: CASSLLVGDTQYF
v_gene: TRBV7-2; CDR3aa: CASSLVHEKLFF
v_gene: TRBV4-3; CDR3aa: CASSQESRALRPGELFF
v_gene: TRBV19; CDR3aa: CASSRPGQLYGYTF
v_gene: TRBV7-8; CDR3aa: CASSLAPYGTGGNTEAFF
v_gene: TRBV6-5; CDR3aa: CASSAPPGQGYYGYTF
v_gene: TRBV5-6; CDR3aa: CASSWGLGNEQFF
v_gene: TRBV20-1; CDR3aa: CSATSDRGPYNEQFF
v_gene: TRBV6-1; CDR3aa: CASSPWGRTTSYEQYF
v_gene: TRBV6-2/TRBV6-3; CDR3aa: CASSPHSGKYEQFF
v_gene: TRBV4-1; CDR3aa: CASSGSLSYEQYF
v_gene: TRBV18; CDR3aa: CASSPFGQGVDQPQHF
v_gene: TRBV12-3/TRBV12-4; CDR3aa: CASSIDYSGQPQHF
v_gene: TRBV5-1; CDR3aa: CASSLQGDSNQPQHF
v_gene: TRBV24-1; CDR3aa: CATSDPGTSYNEQFF
v_gene: TRBV12-2; CDR3aa: CASRLTRTGTEQYF